This T cell receptor beta chain stems from a study of cytomegalovirus exposure and HLA in healthy donors. This clone was counted a single time. Its target is unknown. The CDR3 is 19 residues long. Germline V gene lookup returns CDR1 SEHNR and CDR2 FQNEAQ (reference sequence). Trimming cost V 5 bases and J 0 bases, with 23 bases left between them. Primers included in the PCR were 60 Vbeta and 13 Jbeta primers. Sequenced by immunoSEQ multiplex PCR; TCRdb stores in-frame clones only, minus some. Found here are around 270,000 clones, roughly 80% of them singletons; the top ten hold less than 0.4%. Study-wide findings and caveats: Cytomegalovirus-associated TCR beta chains were listed, numbering approximately 150. DRB1 had the most TCR associations and HLA-C the fewest, a later analysis found, with rates varying by HLA locus.

The source of this sequence is a girl aged 2 to 9 in good health and CMV-seronegative. The sample taken for sequencing was PBMCs. This sequence joins TRBV7-9 and TRBJ2-1, with a tentative D call TRBD2 (7 bases). The CDR3 DNA sequence: TGTGCCAGCAGCCCCCCCCTTCGGGGGGCCAAGAGCTCCTACAATGAGCAGTTCTTC. It encodes CASSPPLRGAKSSYNEQFF.